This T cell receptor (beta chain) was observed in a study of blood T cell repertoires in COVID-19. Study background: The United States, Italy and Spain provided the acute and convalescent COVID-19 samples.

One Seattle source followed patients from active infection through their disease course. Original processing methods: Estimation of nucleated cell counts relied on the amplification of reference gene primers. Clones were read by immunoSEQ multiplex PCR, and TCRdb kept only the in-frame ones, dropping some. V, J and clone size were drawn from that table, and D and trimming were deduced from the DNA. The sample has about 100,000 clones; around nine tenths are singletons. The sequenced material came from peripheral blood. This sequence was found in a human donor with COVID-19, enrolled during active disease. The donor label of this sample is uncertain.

The CDR3 nucleotides are TGTGCCAGTAGTAAAGACCTCCGGGACAGGGCCAATCAGCCCCAGCATTTT. Translation gives CASSKDLRDRANQPQHF. The chain has TRBV19 and TRBJ1-5; TRBD1 matches 9 bases. CDR3 length: 17 residues. V lost 4 bases, J lost 3 bases, and 10 bases stayed unmatched. Per germline, CDR1 LNHDA and CDR2 SQIVND (reference sequence).